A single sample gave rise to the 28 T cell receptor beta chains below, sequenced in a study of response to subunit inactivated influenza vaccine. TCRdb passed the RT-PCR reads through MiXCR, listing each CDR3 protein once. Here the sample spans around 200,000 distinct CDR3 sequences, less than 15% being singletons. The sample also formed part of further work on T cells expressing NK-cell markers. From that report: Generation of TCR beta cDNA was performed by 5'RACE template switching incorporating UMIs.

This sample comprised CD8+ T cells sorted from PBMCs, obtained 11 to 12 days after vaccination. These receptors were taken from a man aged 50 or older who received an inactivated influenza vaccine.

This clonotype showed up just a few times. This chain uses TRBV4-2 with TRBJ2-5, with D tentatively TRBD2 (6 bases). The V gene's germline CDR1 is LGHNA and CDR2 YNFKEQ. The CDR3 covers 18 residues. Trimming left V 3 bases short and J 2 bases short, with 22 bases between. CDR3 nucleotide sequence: TGTGCCAGCAGCCACCTGTGGGGGGTGCGCGACTATCAAGAGACCCAGTACTTC. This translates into CASSHLWGVRDYQETQYF.

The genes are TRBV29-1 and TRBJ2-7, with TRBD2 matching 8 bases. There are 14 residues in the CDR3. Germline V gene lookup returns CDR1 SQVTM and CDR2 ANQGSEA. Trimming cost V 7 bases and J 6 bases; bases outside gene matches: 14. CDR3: CSAGVREGRSEQYF. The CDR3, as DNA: TGCAGCGCGGGTGTCCGGGAGGGGCGATCCGAGCAGTACTTC.

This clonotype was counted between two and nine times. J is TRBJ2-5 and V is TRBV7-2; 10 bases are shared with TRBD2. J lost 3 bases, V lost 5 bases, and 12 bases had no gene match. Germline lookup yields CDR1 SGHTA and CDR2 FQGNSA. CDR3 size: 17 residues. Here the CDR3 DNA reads TGTGCCAGCAGCCAAGGACTAGCGGAGATCTTAAAAGAGACCCAGTACTTC. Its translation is CASSQGLAEILKETQYF.

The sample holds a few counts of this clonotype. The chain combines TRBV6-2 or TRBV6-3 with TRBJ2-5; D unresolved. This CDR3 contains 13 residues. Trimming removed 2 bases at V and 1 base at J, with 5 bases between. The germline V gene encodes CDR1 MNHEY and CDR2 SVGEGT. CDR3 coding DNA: TGTGCCAGCAGTTACGGGCGCCAAGAGACCCAGTACTTC. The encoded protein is CASSYGRQETQYF.

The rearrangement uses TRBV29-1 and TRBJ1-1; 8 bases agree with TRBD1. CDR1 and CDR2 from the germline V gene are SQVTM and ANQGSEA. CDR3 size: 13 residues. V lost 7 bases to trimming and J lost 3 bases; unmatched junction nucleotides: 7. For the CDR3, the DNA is TGCAGCGACGGACAGGGATGGGACACTGAAGCTTTCTTT. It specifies CSDGQGWDTEAFF. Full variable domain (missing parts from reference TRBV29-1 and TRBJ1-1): SAVISQKPSRDICQRGTSLTIQCQVDSQVTMMFWYRQQPGQSLTLIATANQGSEATYESGFVIDKFPISRPNLTFSTLTVSNMSPEDSSIYLCSDGQGWDTEAFFGQGTRLTVV.

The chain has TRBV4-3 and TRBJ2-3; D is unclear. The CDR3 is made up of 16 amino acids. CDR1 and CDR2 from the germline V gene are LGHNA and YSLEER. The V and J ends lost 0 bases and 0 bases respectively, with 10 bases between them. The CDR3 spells CASSQDGIESTDTQYF. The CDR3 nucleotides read TGCGCCAGCAGCCAAGATGGGATTGAAAGCACAGATACGCAGTATTTT.

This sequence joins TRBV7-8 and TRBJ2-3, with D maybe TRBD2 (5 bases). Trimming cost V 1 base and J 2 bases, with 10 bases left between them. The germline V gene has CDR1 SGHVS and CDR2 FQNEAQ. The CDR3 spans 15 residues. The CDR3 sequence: CASSLEKRYTDTQYF. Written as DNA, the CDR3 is TGTGCCAGCAGCTTAGAGAAGCGGTACACAGATACGCAGTATTTT.

The CDR3 region is CASSLRDISYEQYF. The CDR3 DNA sequence: TGTGCCAGCAGCTTGCGAGACATCTCCTACGAGCAGTACTTC. The chain combines TRBV7-9 with TRBJ2-7, with D hard to call. CDR1 is SEHNR, CDR2 FQNEAQ, per germline (reference sequence). The CDR3 is made up of 14 amino acids. With 3 bases removed from V and 0 bases from J, the gap between germline ends came to 9 bases.

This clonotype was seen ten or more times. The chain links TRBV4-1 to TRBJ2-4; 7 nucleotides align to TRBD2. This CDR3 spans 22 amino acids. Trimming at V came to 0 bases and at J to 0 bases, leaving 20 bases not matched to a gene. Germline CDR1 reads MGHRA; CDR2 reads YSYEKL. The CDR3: CASSQDSGLGGRAPLAKNIQYF. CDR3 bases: TGCGCCAGCAGCCAAGATTCAGGCCTCGGGGGGAGGGCCCCTTTAGCCAAAAACATTCAGTACTTC.

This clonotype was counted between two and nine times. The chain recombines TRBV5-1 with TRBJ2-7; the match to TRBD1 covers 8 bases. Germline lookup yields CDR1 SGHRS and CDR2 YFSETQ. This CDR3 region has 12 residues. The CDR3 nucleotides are TGCGCTCCGGGACAGGATTGCCACGAGCAGTACTTC. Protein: CAPGQDCHEQYF.

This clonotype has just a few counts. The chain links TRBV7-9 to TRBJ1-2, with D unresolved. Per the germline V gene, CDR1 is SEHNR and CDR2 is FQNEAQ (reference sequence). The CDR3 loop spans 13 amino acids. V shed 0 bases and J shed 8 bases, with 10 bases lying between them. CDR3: CASSLAQAEGYTF. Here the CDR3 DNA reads TGTGCCAGCAGCTTAGCGCAGGCGGAGGGCTACACCTTC.

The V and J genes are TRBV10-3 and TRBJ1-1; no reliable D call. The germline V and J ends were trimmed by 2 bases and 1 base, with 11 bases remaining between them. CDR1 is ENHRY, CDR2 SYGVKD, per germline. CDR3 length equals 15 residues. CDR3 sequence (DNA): TGTGCCATCAGTGAGACCCTCTCCGGGAACACTGAAGCTTTCTTT. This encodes CAISETLSGNTEAFF.

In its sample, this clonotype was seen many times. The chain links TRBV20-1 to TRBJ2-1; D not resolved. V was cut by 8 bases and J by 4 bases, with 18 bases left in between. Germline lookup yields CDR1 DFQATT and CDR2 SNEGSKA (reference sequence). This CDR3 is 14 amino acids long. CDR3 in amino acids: CSSSMGSRYNEQFF. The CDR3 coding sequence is TGCAGTTCATCTATGGGATCTAGATACAATGAGCAGTTCTTC.

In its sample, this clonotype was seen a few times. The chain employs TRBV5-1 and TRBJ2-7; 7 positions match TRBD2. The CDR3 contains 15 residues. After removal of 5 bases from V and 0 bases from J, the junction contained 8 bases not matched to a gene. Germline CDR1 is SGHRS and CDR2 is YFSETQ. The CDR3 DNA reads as TGCGCCAGCAGACAGAGAGCGGGGAGCTCCTACGAGCAGTACTTC. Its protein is CASRQRAGSSYEQYF.

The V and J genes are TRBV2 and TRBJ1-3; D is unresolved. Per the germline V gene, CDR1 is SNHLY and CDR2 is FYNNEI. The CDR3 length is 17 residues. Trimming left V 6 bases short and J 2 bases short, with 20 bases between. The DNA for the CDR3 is TGTGCCAGCAGCTCCTTCGGCACAGACGGACCTGGAAACACCATATATTTT. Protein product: CASSSFGTDGPGNTIYF.

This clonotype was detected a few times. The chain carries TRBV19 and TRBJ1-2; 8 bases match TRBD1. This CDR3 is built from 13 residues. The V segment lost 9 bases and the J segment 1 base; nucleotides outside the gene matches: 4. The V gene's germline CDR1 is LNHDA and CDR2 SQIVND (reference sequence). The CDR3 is CASTQGDNYGYTF. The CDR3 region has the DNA TGTGCCAGCACACAGGGGGATAACTATGGCTACACCTTC.

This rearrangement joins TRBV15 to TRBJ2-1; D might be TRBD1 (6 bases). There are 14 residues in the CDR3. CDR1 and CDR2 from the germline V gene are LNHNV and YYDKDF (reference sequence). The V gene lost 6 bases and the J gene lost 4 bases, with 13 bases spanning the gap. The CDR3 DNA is TGTGCCACCAGGGGGGCGCCCCTTTACAATGAGCAGTTCTTC. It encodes CATRGAPLYNEQFF.

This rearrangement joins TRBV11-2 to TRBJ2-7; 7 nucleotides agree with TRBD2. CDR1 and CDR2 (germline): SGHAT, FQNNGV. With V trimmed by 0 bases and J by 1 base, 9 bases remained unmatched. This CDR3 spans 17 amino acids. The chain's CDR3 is CASSLETSSEVSYEQYF. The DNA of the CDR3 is TGTGCCAGCAGCTTAGAGACTAGCTCGGAGGTATCCTACGAGCAGTACTTC. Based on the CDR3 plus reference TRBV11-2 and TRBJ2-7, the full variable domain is EAGVAQSPRYKIIEKRQSVAFWCNPISGHATLYWYQQILGQGPKLLIQFQNNGVVDDSQLPKDRFSAERLKGVDSTLKIQPAKLEDSAVYLCASSLETSSEVSYEQYFGPGTRLTVT.

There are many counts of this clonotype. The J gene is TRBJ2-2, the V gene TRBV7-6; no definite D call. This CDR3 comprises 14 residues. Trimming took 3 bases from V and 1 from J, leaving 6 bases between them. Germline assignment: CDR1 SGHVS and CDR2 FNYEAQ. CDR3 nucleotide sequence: TGTGCCAGCAGCTTGTGGGAGAACACCGGGGAGCTGTTTTTT. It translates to CASSLWENTGELFF.

DNA for the CDR3: TGCAGTGCCAGCCTTTCCAGCGTCAATGAGCAGTTCTTC. This encodes CSASLSSVNEQFF. This rearrangement joins TRBV20-1 to TRBJ2-1, with D hard to call. V lost 6 bases, J lost 6 bases, and 15 bases lay in between. CDR1 DFQATT and CDR2 SNEGSKA come from the germline V gene (reference sequence). The CDR3 runs 13 residues.

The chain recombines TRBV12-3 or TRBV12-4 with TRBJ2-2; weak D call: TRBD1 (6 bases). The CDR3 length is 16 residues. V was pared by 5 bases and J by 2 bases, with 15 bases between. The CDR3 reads CASSRARTDNTGELFF. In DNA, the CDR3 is TGTGCCAGCAGTAGAGCCCGGACAGACAACACCGGGGAGCTGTTTTTT.

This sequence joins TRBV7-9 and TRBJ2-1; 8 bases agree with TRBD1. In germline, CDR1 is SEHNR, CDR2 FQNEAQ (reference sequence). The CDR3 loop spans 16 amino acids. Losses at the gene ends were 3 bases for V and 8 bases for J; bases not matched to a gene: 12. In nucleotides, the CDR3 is TGTGCCAGCAGCTTTCAGGGACAGGCCCTACAATATGAGCAGTTCTTC. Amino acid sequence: CASSFQGQALQYEQFF.

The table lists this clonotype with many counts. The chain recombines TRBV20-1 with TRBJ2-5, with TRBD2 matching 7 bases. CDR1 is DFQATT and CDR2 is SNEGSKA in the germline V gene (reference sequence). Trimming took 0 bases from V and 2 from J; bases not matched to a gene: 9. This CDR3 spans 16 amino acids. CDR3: CSARDPAGVWQETQYF. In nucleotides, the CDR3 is TGCAGTGCTAGAGATCCCGCGGGAGTATGGCAAGAGACCCAGTACTTC.

The CDR3, as DNA: TGTGCCAGCAGCCCCCTCGATAGGGCTGAAGCTTTCTTT. Protein product: CASSPLDRAEAFF. V gene TRBV4-2 combines with J gene TRBJ1-1; D call uncertain. Germline-derived CDR1 and CDR2 are LGHNA and YNFKEQ. The CDR3 runs 13 residues. With 4 bases removed from V and 6 bases from J, the gap between germline ends came to 12 bases.

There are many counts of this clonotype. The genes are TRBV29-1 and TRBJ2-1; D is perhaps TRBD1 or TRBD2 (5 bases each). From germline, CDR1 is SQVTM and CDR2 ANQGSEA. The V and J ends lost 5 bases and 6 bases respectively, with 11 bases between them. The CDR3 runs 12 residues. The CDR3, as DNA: TGCAGCGTTCGGACTGGGGCCAATGAGCAGTTCTTC. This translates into CSVRTGANEQFF.

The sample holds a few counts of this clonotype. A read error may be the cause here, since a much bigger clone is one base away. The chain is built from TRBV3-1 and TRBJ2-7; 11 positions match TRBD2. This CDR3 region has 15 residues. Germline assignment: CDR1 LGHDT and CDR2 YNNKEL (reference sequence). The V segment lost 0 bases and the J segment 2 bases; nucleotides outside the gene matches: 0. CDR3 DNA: TGTGCCAGCAGCCAAGATAGCGGGAGGGCCTACGAGCAGTACTTC. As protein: CASSQDSGRAYEQYF.

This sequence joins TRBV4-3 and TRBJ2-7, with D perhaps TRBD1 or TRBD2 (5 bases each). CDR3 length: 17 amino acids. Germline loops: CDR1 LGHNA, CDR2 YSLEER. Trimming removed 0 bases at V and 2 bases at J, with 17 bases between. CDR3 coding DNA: TGCGCCAGCAGCCAAGATAGTCCGGGGACCGTCACCTACGAGCAGTACTTC. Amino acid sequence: CASSQDSPGTVTYEQYF.

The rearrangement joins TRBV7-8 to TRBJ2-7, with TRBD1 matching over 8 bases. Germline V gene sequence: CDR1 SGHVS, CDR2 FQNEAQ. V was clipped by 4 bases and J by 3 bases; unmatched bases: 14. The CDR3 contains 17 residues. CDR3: CASSSVRGLGFFYEQYF. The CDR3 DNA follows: TGTGCCAGCAGCTCCGTCAGGGGGCTCGGCTTCTTCTACGAGCAGTACTTC.